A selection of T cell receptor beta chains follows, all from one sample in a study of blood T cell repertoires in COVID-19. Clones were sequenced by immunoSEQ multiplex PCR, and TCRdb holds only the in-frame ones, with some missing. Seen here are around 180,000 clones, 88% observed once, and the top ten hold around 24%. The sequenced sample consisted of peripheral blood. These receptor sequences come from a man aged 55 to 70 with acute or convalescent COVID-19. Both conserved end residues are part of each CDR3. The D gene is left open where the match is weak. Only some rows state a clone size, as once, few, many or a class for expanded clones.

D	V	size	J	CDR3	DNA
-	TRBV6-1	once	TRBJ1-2	CASSESLAKTYGYTF	TGTGCCAGCAGTGAGTCACTGGCTAAGACATATGGCTACACCTTC
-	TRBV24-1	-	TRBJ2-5	CATSESGRVQETQYF	TGTGCCACCAGTGAATCCGGCCGGGTCCAAGAGACCCAGTACTTC
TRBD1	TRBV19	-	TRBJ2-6	CASSTRGQSYSGANVLTF	TGTGCCAGTAGTACGAGGGGACAGAGCTATTCTGGGGCCAACGTCCTGACTTTC
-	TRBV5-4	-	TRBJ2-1	CASSLEQGNEQFF	TGTGCCAGCAGCTTGGAACAGGGCAATGAGCAGTTCTTC
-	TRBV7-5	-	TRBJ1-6	CARSPGQAGSPLHF	TGTGCCAGAAGCCCAGGACAGGCCGGTTCACCCCTCCACTTT
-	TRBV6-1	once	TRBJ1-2	CASSERSGSALRGGYTF	TGTGCCAGCAGTGAAAGGTCAGGGTCTGCGCTTCGAGGTGGCTACACCTTC
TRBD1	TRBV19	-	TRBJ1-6	CASRDRDSPLHF	TGTGCCAGTAGGGACAGGGATTCACCCCTCCACTTT
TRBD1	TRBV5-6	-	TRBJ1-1	CASSTGQVLEAFF	TGTGCCAGCAGCACGGGACAGGTGCTTGAAGCTTTCTTT
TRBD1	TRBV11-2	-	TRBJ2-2	CASSSTGTGAGELFF	TGTGCCAGCAGCTCCACCGGGACAGGGGCCGGGGAGCTGTTTTTT
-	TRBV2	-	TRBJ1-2	CASRGRRVRYGYTF	TGTGCCAGCAGGGGCAGGAGGGTACGCTATGGCTACACCTTC
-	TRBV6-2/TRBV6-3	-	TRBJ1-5	CASSPVRSGRDQPQHF	TGTGCCAGCAGCCCTGTCAGGTCAGGGAGGGATCAGCCCCAGCATTTT
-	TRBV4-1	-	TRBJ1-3	CASSQREGGNTIYF	TGCGCCAGCAGCCAGAGGGAGGGAGGAAACACCATATATTTT
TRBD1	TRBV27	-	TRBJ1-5	CASSLPTTGGEGQPQHF	TGTGCCAGCAGTTTACCTACGACAGGGGGAGAGGGGCAGCCCCAGCATTTT
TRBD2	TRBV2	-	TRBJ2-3	CASSAAGGPFGQYF	TGTGCCAGCAGTGCGGCGGGGGGCCCCTTTGGGCAGTATTTT
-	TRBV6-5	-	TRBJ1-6	CASGTGFRNSPLHF	TGTGCCAGCGGTACAGGCTTTCGGAACTCACCCCTCCACTTT
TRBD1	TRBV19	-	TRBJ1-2	CASSMTHGQGGGYTF	TGTGCCAGTAGTATGACTCATGGACAGGGCGGCGGCTACACCTTC
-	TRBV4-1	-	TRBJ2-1	CASSPSTGSSYNEQFF	TGCGCCAGCAGCCCCTCAACGGGGAGCTCCTACAATGAGCAGTTCTTC
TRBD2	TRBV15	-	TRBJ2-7	CATSRDLAGGVEQYF	TGTGCCACCAGCAGAGATCTTGCGGGAGGGGTCGAGCAGTACTTC
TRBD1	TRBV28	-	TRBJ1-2	CASSLPLQGAWGYTF	TGTGCCAGCAGTTTACCACTACAGGGGGCCTGGGGCTACACCTTC
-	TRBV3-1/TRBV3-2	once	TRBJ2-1	CASSRQASTYNEQFF	TGTGCCAGCAGCCGACAGGCCTCCACCTACAATGAGCAGTTCTTC
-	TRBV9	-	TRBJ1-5	CASSPDSYSNQPQHF	TGTGCCAGCAGCCCCGACAGTTATAGCAATCAGCCCCAGCATTTT
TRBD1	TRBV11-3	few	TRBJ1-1	CASSLGQSAFF	TGTGCCAGCAGCTTGGGACAGTCAGCTTTCTTT
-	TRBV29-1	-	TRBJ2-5	CSATYPDSQETQYF	TGCAGCGCCACCTATCCGGACAGCCAAGAGACCCAGTACTTC
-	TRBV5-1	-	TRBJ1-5	CATPGNNQPQHF	TGCGCCACCCCGGGGAACAATCAGCCCCAGCATTTT
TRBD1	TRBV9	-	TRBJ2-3	CASSVRTGGNGDTQYF	TGTGCCAGCAGCGTCCGGACAGGGGGCAATGGAGATACGCAGTATTTT
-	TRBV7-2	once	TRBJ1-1	CASSLRQMNTEAFF	TGTGCCAGCAGCTTGAGACAGATGAACACTGAAGCTTTCTTT
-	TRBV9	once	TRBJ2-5	CASSGGDTQETQYF	TGTGCCAGCAGTGGGGGGGACACCCAAGAGACCCAGTACTTC
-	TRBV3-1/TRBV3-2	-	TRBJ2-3	CASSPRIPASGDTQYF	TGTGCCAGCAGCCCCCGGATTCCCGCGTCAGGGGATACGCAGTATTTT
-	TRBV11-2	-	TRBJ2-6	CASSPHRVRGANVLTF	TGTGCCAGCAGCCCCCACAGGGTACGTGGGGCCAACGTCCTGACTTTC
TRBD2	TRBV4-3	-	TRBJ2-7	CASSQDASGSSYEQYF	TGCGCCAGCAGCCAAGATGCTAGCGGAAGCTCCTACGAGCAGTACTTC
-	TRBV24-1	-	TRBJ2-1	CATSGLDNEQFF	TGTGCCACCAGTGGACTCGACAATGAGCAGTTCTTC
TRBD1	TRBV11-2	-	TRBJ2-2	CASSPPGQGATGELFF	TGTGCCAGCAGCCCCCCGGGACAGGGGGCGACCGGGGAGCTGTTTTTT
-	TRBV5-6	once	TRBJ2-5	CASSSRDFQGTQYF	TGTGCCAGCAGCTCCCGGGACTTCCAAGGGACCCAGTACTTC
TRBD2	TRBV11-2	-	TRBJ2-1	CASSFQRGSYNEQFF	TGTGCCAGCAGCTTCCAGCGGGGGAGCTACAATGAGCAGTTCTTC
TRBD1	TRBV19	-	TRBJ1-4	CASSTTGGSEKLFF	TGTGCCAGTAGTACGACAGGGGGAAGTGAAAAACTGTTTTTT
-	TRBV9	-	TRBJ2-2	CASSVELGGFGTGELFF	TGTGCCAGCAGCGTAGAACTAGGAGGGTTTGGGACCGGGGAGCTGTTTTTT
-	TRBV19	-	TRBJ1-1	CASSRGGQNTEAFF	TGTGCCAGTAGTAGGGGGGGCCAGAACACTGAAGCTTTCTTT
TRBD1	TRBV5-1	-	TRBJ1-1	CASSPLSTGGLAEAFF	TGCGCCAGCAGCCCCTTATCGACAGGGGGCTTAGCTGAAGCTTTCTTT
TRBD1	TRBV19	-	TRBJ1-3	CASSIGQGFGNTIYF	TGTGCCAGTAGTATAGGACAGGGGTTTGGAAACACCATATATTTT
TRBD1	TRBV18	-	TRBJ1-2	CASSGTVGDGYTF	TGTGCCAGCTCCGGGACAGTGGGAGACGGCTACACCTTC
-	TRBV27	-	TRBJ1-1	CASSLSRGKNTEAFF	TGTGCCAGCAGTTTATCGCGGGGGAAGAACACTGAAGCTTTCTTT